This T cell receptor (beta chain) was captured in a study of Graves' ophthalmopathy and Graves' hyperthyroidism. Study as a whole: The blood sample was drawn at first diagnosis and before any treatment.

Study conclusions and caveats: Blood shared most expanded thyroid clonotypes above 0.001 frequency.

This CDR3 is 14 amino acids long. Germline V gives CDR1 MDHEN, CDR2 SYDVKM. The V end was cut by 2 bases, the J end by 1 base, with 8 bases between. This clonotype has a handful of counts. Its cognate antigen is unknown. As diagnostic evidence, clinical symptoms, serum thyroxine, TRAb, thyroid ultrasound and orbital computed tomography were relied upon. RNA transcripts provided the template for amplifying TCR beta CDR3 regions. Second-round multiplex PCR came after a first-round RT-PCR that employed HTBI primers. Using its own MiXCR run on the multiplex PCR reads, TCRdb lists one record per CDR3 protein. The sample lists about 500,000 distinct CDR3 sequences; under 15% were seen once.

The sample taken for sequencing was blood. This receptor was taken from a woman in her twenties or thirties with Graves' ophthalmopathy. The chain combines TRBV28 with TRBJ1-1; D possibly corresponds to TRBD1 (5 bases). The CDR3 DNA follows: TGTGCCAGCAGTTTAACAGGTCCGAACACTGAAGCTTTCTTT. Translating gives CASSLTGPNTEAFF.